The 8 T cell receptor beta chains below all came from one sample that was sequenced in a study of patients and donors after allogeneic stem cell transplantation. TCRdb used MiXCR to reprocess the RT-PCR reads, holding one entry per CDR3 protein. Seen here are just over 55,000 distinct CDR3 sequences, less than 15% observed once, and the top ten hold approximately 33%. Material for sequencing was blood, either unsorted or a sorted T cell fraction (not recorded which). Receptor source: a human donor who was either an allogeneic HSCT recipient or a stem cell or donor lymphocyte infusion donor (not recorded which). It is not recorded whose cells these are; they may come from a transplant donor.

DNA for the CDR3: TGTGCCAGCAGCCTCGATCCGCCTGGACACTCCTACGAGCAGTACTTC. Its translation: CASSLDPPGHSYEQYF. This sequence joins TRBV4-2 and TRBJ2-7; D might be TRBD1 (5 bases). This CDR3 comprises 16 residues. Germline values: CDR1 LGHNA, CDR2 YNFKEQ. Trimming cost V 4 bases and J 0 bases, with 16 bases left between them.

This clonotype has a count of ten or more. V usage is TRBV29-1 and J usage is TRBJ2-2, with 10 bases matching TRBD2. The J segment lost 4 bases and the V segment lost 4 bases, leaving 6 bases of the junction unmatched. CDR1 SQVTM and CDR2 ANQGSEA come from the germline V gene. The CDR3 length is 15 residues. The CDR3 DNA sequence: TGCAGCGTTGGGGGGACTAGCGTGTTCACCGGGGAGCTGTTTTTT. The encoded protein is CSVGGTSVFTGELFF.

The V and J genes are TRBV11-1 and TRBJ2-4; D ambiguous. V gave up 4 bases and J gave up 8 bases, with 6 bases separating them. CDR1 is SGHAT and CDR2 is FQDESV in the germline V gene (reference sequence). CDR3 length equals 11 residues. The CDR3 loop reads CASSSTDIQYF. DNA of the CDR3: TGTGCCAGCAGCTCCACTGACATTCAGTACTTC.

This clonotype was counted a few times. The chain employs TRBV27 and TRBJ2-1, with D possibly being TRBD1 (6 bases). Trimming took 6 bases from V and 0 from J, leaving 15 bases between them. Germline CDR1 MNHEY, CDR2 SMNVEV (reference sequence). The CDR3 has 16 amino acids. The CDR3 DNA sequence: TGTGCCAGCAGCTACAGGGTCCACCCCTCCTACAATGAGCAGTTCTTC. It encodes CASSYRVHPSYNEQFF.

This clonotype was counted at least ten times. V usage is TRBV6-5 and J usage is TRBJ1-1; no reliable D call. Trimming pared 0 bases from V and 5 bases from J, leaving 13 bases between. Germline V lookup: CDR1 MNHEY, CDR2 SVGAGI. The CDR3 runs to 15 residues. CDR3 amino acids: CASSYSSPGLTEAFF. As DNA, the CDR3 is TGTGCCAGCAGTTACTCGTCCCCCGGGCTAACTGAAGCTTTCTTT.

CDR3 residues: CASSSTSFDTQYF. The CDR3 DNA sequence: TGTGCCAGCAGCTCGACTAGCTTCGATACGCAGTATTTT. The V and J genes are TRBV7-2 and TRBJ2-3; the match to TRBD2 covers 7 bases. The V and J ends lost 4 bases and 6 bases, in that order; junction bases with no gene match: 4. Per germline, CDR1 SGHTA and CDR2 FQGNSA. The CDR3 is 13 residues long. Looking up the rest from reference TRBV7-2 and TRBJ2-3 gives the full variable domain: GAGVSQSPSNKVTEKGKDVELRCDPISGHTALYWYRQSLGQGLEFLIYFQGNSAPDKSGLPSDRFSAERTGGSVSTLTIQRTQQEDSAVYLCASSSTSFDTQYFGPGTRLTVL.

The chain joins TRBV5-1 to TRBJ2-2; 10 bases align to TRBD2. The V segment lost 0 bases and the J segment 4 bases; nucleotides outside the gene matches: 3. There are 16 residues in the CDR3. CDR1 and CDR2 (germline): SGHRS, YFSETQ. The CDR3 protein is CASSLAGLASTGELFF. The CDR3 DNA sequence: TGCGCCAGCAGCTTGGCGGGACTAGCGAGCACCGGGGAGCTGTTTTTT.

This clonotype was detected a few times. The chain combines TRBV5-6 with TRBJ2-7; 9 bases align to TRBD1. The germline V gene encodes CDR1 SGHDT and CDR2 YYEEEE. CDR3 length: 13 amino acids. V lost 4 bases to trimming and J lost 5 bases; unmatched junction nucleotides: 4. The CDR3 nucleotides read TGTGCCAGCAGCCACGGACAGGGGCACGAGCAGTACTTC. It codes for CASSHGQGHEQYF.